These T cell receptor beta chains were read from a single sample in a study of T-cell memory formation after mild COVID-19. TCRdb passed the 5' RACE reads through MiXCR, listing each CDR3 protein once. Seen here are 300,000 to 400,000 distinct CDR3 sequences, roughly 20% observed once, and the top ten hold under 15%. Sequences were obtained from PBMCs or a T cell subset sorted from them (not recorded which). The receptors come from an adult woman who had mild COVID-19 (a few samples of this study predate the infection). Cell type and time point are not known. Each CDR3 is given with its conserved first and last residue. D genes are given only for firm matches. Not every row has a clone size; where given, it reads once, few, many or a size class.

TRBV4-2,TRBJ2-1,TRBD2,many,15,TGTGCCAGCTCCAGTGGGACTAGCGGGAACAATGAGCAGTTCTTC,CASSSGTSGNNEQFF
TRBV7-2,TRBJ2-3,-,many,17,TGTGCCAGCAGCTTAGGGGCCAGCGGGCGGAACACAGATACGCAGTATTTT,CASSLGASGRNTDTQYF
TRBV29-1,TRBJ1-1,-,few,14,TGCAGCGTTGAAAGTCCAGGAGAGAACACTGAAGCTTTCTTT,CSVESPGENTEAFF
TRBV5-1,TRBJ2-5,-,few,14,TGCGCCAGCAGCTTACGCGGGGAGATAGAGACCCAGTACTTC,CASSLRGEIETQYF
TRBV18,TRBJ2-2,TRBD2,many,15,TGTGCCAGCTCAGAACTAGCGGCGAACACCGGGGAGCTGTTTTTT,CASSELAANTGELFF
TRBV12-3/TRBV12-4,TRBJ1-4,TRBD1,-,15,TGTGCCAGCAGTTTAGGGTTGGGACAGGGAAGAAAACTGTTTTTT,CASSLGLGQGRKLFF
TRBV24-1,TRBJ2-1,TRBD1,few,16,TGTGCCACCAGTGACCCTGCAGGGGGCGATTACAATGAGCAGTTCTTC,CATSDPAGGDYNEQFF
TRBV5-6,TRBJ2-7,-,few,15,TGTGCCAGCAGCTTCCAGGGTAACCCCTCCTACGAGCAGTACTTC,CASSFQGNPSYEQYF
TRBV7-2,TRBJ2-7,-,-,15,TGTGCCAGCAGACCTGGGACTGCTGGTACCTACGAGCAGTACTTC,CASRPGTAGTYEQYF
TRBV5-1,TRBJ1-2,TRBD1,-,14,TGCGCCAGCAGCTTGGAGACAGGGGTAGGCGGCTACACCTTC,CASSLETGVGGYTF
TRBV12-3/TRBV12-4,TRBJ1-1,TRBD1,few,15,TGTGCCAGCAGACAGGGGGCTTTGAGGAACACTGAAGCTTTCTTT,CASRQGALRNTEAFF
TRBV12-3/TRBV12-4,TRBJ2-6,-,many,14,TGTGCCAGCAAAGCGGTCCCTGGGGCCAACGTCCTGACTTTC,CASKAVPGANVLTF
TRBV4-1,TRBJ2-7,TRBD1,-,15,TGCGCCAGCAGCTCCGGACAGGGGCCGAGGAACGAGCAGTACTTC,CASSSGQGPRNEQYF
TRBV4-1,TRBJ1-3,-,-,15,TGCGCCAGCAGCCAAGATGGTAGCTCCCGAAACACCATATATTTT,CASSQDGSSRNTIYF
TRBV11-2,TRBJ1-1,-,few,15,TGTGCCAGCAGCTCCGCTATTCAGGGAGGCACTGAAGCTTTCTTT,CASSSAIQGGTEAFF
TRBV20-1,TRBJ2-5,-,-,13,TGCAGTGGATCAGGGCAAGCATTGGAGACCCAGTACTTC,CSGSGQALETQYF
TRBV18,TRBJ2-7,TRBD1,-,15,TGTGCCAGCTCACCAAGACAGGGGGGAGACTACGAGCAGTACTTC,CASSPRQGGDYEQYF
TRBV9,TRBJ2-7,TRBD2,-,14,TGTGCCAGCAGCGTAGATGGGACTAGGAACGAGCAGTACTTC,CASSVDGTRNEQYF
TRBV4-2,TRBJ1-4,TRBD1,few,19,TGTGCCAGCAGCCAAGATGGCCCGAAGGTCGGGACAGGGGCAGGAAAACTGTTTTTT,CASSQDGPKVGTGAGKLFF
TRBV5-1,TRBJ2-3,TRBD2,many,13,TGCGCCAGCAGAATAGCGGGGACAGATACGCAGTATTTT,CASRIAGTDTQYF
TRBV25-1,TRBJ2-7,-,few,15,TGTGCCAGCAGTGGCCTCGGGACCGCTTCCTACGAGCAGTACTTC,CASSGLGTASYEQYF
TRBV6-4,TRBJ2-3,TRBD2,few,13,TGTGCCAGCAGCGAGCGGGAACAAGATACGCAGTATTTT,CASSEREQDTQYF
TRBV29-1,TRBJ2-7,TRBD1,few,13,TGCAGCTTTGGACAGGGGATCGGTCACGAGCAGTACTTC,CSFGQGIGHEQYF
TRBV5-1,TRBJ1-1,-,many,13,TGCGCCAGCAGCTTACAGGGGAACACTGAAGCTTTCTTT,CASSLQGNTEAFF
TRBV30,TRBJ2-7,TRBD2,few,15,TGTGCCTGGAGTGCCGGGACTAGCGGTTATGGTGGGCAGTACTTC,CAWSAGTSGYGGQYF
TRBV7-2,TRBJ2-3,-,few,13,TGTGCCAGCAGCTTCACGGGTAGCGATACGCAGTATTTT,CASSFTGSDTQYF
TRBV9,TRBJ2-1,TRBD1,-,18,TGTGCCAGCAGCGTAGACTTCGATCGGGGACAGGAATACAATGAGCAGTTCTTC,CASSVDFDRGQEYNEQFF
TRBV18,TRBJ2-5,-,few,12,TGTGCCAGCTCACCAGGGGTTGAGACCCAGTACTTC,CASSPGVETQYF
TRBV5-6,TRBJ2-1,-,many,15,TGTGCCAGCAGCCCGGAGGCTAACTCCTACAATGAGCAGTTCTTC,CASSPEANSYNEQFF
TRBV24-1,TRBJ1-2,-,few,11,TGTGCCACCAGTGATTTATCCGGCTACACCTTC,CATSDLSGYTF
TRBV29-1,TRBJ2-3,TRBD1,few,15,TGCAGCGTTGGGGACAGGGACACTAGCACAGATACGCAGTATTTT,CSVGDRDTSTDTQYF
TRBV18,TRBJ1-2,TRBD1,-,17,TGTGCCAGCTCACCGAATCCAAGTCTGACAGGGTCCTATGGCTACACCTTC,CASSPNPSLTGSYGYTF
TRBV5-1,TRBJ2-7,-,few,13,TGCGCCAGCAGCTTTGAAGCATCCTACGAGCAGTACTTC,CASSFEASYEQYF
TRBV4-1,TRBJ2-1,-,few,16,TGCGCCAGCAGCCAAGGGCTCCAGGGGACCGGCAATGAGCAGTTCTTC,CASSQGLQGTGNEQFF
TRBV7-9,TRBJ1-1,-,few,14,TGTGCCAGCAGCCTAAGGGACTGGAACACTGAAGCTTTCTTT,CASSLRDWNTEAFF
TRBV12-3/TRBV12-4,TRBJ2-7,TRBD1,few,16,TGTGCCAGCAGTCTAGGATGGGGACAGGGGCCCTACGAGCAGTACTTC,CASSLGWGQGPYEQYF
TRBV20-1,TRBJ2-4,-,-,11,TGCAGTGCTAGATGGGCTTTTGAGGAGTACTTC,CSARWAFEEYF
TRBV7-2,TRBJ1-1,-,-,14,TGTGCCAGCAGCATTACAGGGTTGAACACTGAAGCTTTCTTT,CASSITGLNTEAFF
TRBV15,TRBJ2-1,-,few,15,TGTGCCACCAGGAAAGGTAGCGTGGTCTACAATGAGCAGTTCTTC,CATRKGSVVYNEQFF
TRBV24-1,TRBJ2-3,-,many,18,TGTGCCACCTCAAATGGTGGCGGCGCAGGGACTAGCACAGATACGCAGTATTTT,CATSNGGGAGTSTDTQYF
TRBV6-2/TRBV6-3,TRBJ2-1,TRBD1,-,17,TGTGCCAGCAGCAACCCCGGGGGACAGGGACCCTACAATGAGCAGTTCTTC,CASSNPGGQGPYNEQFF
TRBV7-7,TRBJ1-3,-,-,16,TGTGCTAGCAGCTTAGAGGGCAGGGACCCCGGAAACACCATATATTTT,CASSLEGRDPGNTIYF
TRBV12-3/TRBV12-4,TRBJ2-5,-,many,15,TGTGCCAGCAGTTTAGGAGTTGTCGGTAGAGAGACCCAGTACTTC,CASSLGVVGRETQYF
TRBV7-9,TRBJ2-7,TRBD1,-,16,TGTGCCAGCAGTCCCCCCGAGGGACAGATCTCCTACGAGCAGTACTTC,CASSPPEGQISYEQYF
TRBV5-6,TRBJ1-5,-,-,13,TGTGCCAGCAGCTTGGGGAACAATCAGCCCCAGCATTTT,CASSLGNNQPQHF
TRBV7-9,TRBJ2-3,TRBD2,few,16,TGTGCCAGCAGCCTGACAAGCGGGAGTAGCACAGATACGCAGTATTTT,CASSLTSGSSTDTQYF
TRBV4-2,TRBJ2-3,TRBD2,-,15,TGTGCCAGCAGCCAAGTAGTTAGCGGGGGAGATACGCAGTATTTT,CASSQVVSGGDTQYF
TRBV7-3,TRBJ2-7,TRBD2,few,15,TGTGCCAGCAGCTCCGGACTAGCGGCTTTCTACGAGCAGTACTTC,CASSSGLAAFYEQYF